The rows below give T cell receptor beta chains drawn from one sample of a study of T cells in Graves' hyperthyroidism and ophthalmopathy. TCRdb re-called the multiplex PCR reads with MiXCR, one entry per CDR3 protein. The sample gives approximately 620,000 distinct CDR3 sequences, about a sixth of which show up once; 2.5% to 4% is in the top ten. Sequencing was carried out using blood. The receptor set was obtained from a woman between 35 and 50 years old with Graves' ophthalmopathy. CDR3s include the opening cysteine and the closing phenylalanine or tryptophan. The D gene is left open where the match is weak. Some rows mark clone size as missing; the rest say once, few, many or name a class of expanded clone.

d_gene	v_gene	len	j_gene	abundance	CDR3nt	CDR3aa
NA	TRBV7-9	14	TRBJ1-4	many	TGTGCCAGCAGCCTCGACGGGGCAGGGGAAAAACTGTTTTTT	CASSLDGAGEKLFF
TRBD2	TRBV2	15	TRBJ2-2	NA	TGTGCCAGCAGTGAACAGGGAGGGGACACCGGGGAGCTGTTTTTT	CASSEQGGDTGELFF
NA	TRBV6-1	14	TRBJ2-3	few	TGTGCCAGCAGCTCCGGGACCGCCCCAGATACGCAGTATTTT	CASSSGTAPDTQYF
NA	TRBV11-2	16	TRBJ2-1	few	TGTGCCAGCAGCTTAGACCCCTGGCAGGGAGATCATGAGCAGTTCTTC	CASSLDPWQGDHEQFF
NA	TRBV2	12	TRBJ2-7	many	TGTGCCAGCAGCTCGGATGTATACGAGCAGTACTTC	CASSSDVYEQYF
TRBD1	TRBV5-4	15	TRBJ2-7	NA	TGTGCCAGCAGCCCGGACGGGACAGGGGTGTCCGAGCAGTACTTC	CASSPDGTGVSEQYF
NA	TRBV7-2	15	TRBJ1-1	few	TGTGCCAGCCAGCTTCAGGGGACCTTGAACACTGAAGCTTTCTTT	CASQLQGTLNTEAFF
NA	TRBV28	13	TRBJ1-2	many	TGTGCCAGCAGTTTGGTGGGGGGCAACGGCTACACCTTC	CASSLVGGNGYTF
TRBD2	TRBV12-3/TRBV12-4	14	TRBJ2-1	NA	TGTGCCAACAGCCTTAGCGGGAGGGACAATGAGCAGTTCTTC	CANSLSGRDNEQFF
NA	TRBV5-4	12	TRBJ2-5	NA	TGTGCCAGCAGCCGCAACTCGGAGACCCAGTACTTC	CASSRNSETQYF
NA	TRBV7-2	15	TRBJ2-2	many	TGTGCCAGCAGCTCCAAGCGATTGAACACCGGGGAGCTGTTTTTT	CASSSKRLNTGELFF
NA	TRBV5-1	15	TRBJ1-1	many	TGCGCCAGCGGCCGGGACACACGTAAAAACACTGAAGCTTTCTTT	CASGRDTRKNTEAFF
NA	TRBV2	16	TRBJ2-5	many	TGTGCCAGCAGCGACAGTATTGATACCCGCCAAGAGACCCAGTACTTC	CASSDSIDTRQETQYF
TRBD2	TRBV4-1	19	TRBJ2-2	NA	TGCGCCAGCAGCCAATCAAAAGCCAGCGGGGGTCCGAACACCGGGGAGCTGTTTTTT	CASSQSKASGGPNTGELFF
NA	TRBV12-3/TRBV12-4	13	TRBJ1-2	many	TGTGCCAGCAGTTTAGAGGCCCCCTATGGCTACACCTTC	CASSLEAPYGYTF
TRBD2	TRBV28	14	TRBJ2-7	many	TGTGCCAGCAGTTTGGTGAGGCTAGCGGGCGAGCAGTACTTC	CASSLVRLAGEQYF
NA	TRBV30	15	TRBJ2-7	many	TGTGCCTGGAGCCCCCGGACTACAGGGGTCTACGAGCAGTACTTC	CAWSPRTTGVYEQYF
NA	TRBV9	14	TRBJ2-5	many	TGTGCCAGCAGCGTAGGGGGTCAGCAAGAGACCCAGTACTTC	CASSVGGQQETQYF
TRBD1	TRBV5-1	16	TRBJ2-1	many	TGCGCCAGCAGCTTGGCCGCCGGGACAGGGCACAATGAGCAGTTCTTC	CASSLAAGTGHNEQFF
TRBD2	TRBV6-4	15	TRBJ2-3	few	TGTGCCAGCAGTCCCGGGACTAGCGGAGAAGATACGCAGTATTTT	CASSPGTSGEDTQYF
NA	TRBV27	15	TRBJ2-1	NA	TGTGCCAGCAGCCGAGGGGGACGGTGGGAAGGTGAGCAGTTCTTC	CASSRGGRWEGEQFF
NA	TRBV7-3	12	TRBJ2-1	many	TGTGCCAGCAGCTCCTCGGCGAATGAGCAGTTCTTC	CASSSSANEQFF
NA	TRBV6-1	16	TRBJ2-2	once	TGTGCCAGCAGTGCCCTGATGGGGTTCAGAACCGGGGAGCTGTTTTTT	CASSALMGFRTGELFF
TRBD2	TRBV20-1	17	TRBJ2-7	many	TGCAGTGCTAGAGATGAGGGAGCGGGGGGGGTCTCCTACGAGCAGTACTTC	CSARDEGAGGVSYEQYF
TRBD2	TRBV20-1	13	TRBJ2-1	many	TGCAGTGCTGGGCGTTCGCTAGCGGGTTTTCAGTTCTTC	CSAGRSLAGFQFF
NA	TRBV30	13	TRBJ2-1	NA	TGTGCCTCCCGGGACTGGGCCTACATTGAGCAGTTCTTC	CASRDWAYIEQFF
NA	TRBV5-1	13	TRBJ2-5	NA	TGCGCCAGCAGAGAGCGGAGGGAAGAGACCCAGTACTTC	CASRERREETQYF
TRBD2	TRBV5-1	14	TRBJ2-1	few	TGCGCCAGCTCTCGGGGGGGAGGCTCCAATGAGCAGTTCTTC	CASSRGGGSNEQFF
TRBD1	TRBV27	17	TRBJ1-6	NA	TGTGCCAGCAGTTTAGGAGGGGGCGCGGGCTATAATTCACCCCTCCACTTT	CASSLGGGAGYNSPLHF
TRBD2	TRBV6-5	15	TRBJ2-1	NA	TGTGCCAGCAGTTACTCGCCTAGCGGGAAAAGTGAGCAGTTCTTC	CASSYSPSGKSEQFF
TRBD1	TRBV2	15	TRBJ1-4	many	TGTGCCAGCAGGGACAGGGGGCTTTCAGAAGAAAAACTGTTTTTT	CASRDRGLSEEKLFF
NA	TRBV12-3/TRBV12-4	15	TRBJ2-7	once	TGTGCCAGCAGCGCTGAAGAGCGGACATCCTACGAGCAGTACTTC	CASSAEERTSYEQYF
NA	TRBV7-9	12	TRBJ2-5	few	TGTGCCAGCAGCTTAGCCGTAGAGGCCCAGTACTTC	CASSLAVEAQYF
NA	TRBV30	13	TRBJ1-1	many	TGTGCCTGGAAAGGAGGGGGTGGCACTGAAGCTTTCTTT	CAWKGGGGTEAFF
TRBD2	TRBV28	15	TRBJ2-2	many	TGTGCCAGCAGTTCGGGGGGGAGGAACACCGGGGAGCTGTTTTTT	CASSSGGRNTGELFF
NA	TRBV9	17	TRBJ2-5	NA	TGTGCCAGCAGCGCTCGCGCGGGACAAAACCTCCAAGAGACCCAGTACTTC	CASSARAGQNLQETQYF
NA	TRBV6-5	14	TRBJ2-5	many	TGTGCCAGCAGTTACGTGGGGCAAGGAGAGACCCAGTACTTC	CASSYVGQGETQYF
TRBD1	TRBV7-8	15	TRBJ1-5	NA	TGTGCCAGCAGCTCAGGGACAGGGGATGGTCAGCCCCAGCATTTT	CASSSGTGDGQPQHF
TRBD2	TRBV20-1	18	TRBJ2-3	many	TGCAGTGCTAGAAAAACTAGCGGGGGGGACCTCCGCACAGATACGCAGTATTTT	CSARKTSGGDLRTDTQYF
NA	TRBV15	13	TRBJ2-3	NA	TGTGCCACCAGCAGTTTAGACTCCCAGACGCAGTATTTT	CATSSLDSQTQYF
NA	TRBV3-1	15	TRBJ2-3	NA	TGTGCCAGCAGCCAGCCCCTATCCGGGGCGGATACGCAGTATTTT	CASSQPLSGADTQYF
TRBD2	TRBV29-1	20	TRBJ2-1	NA	TGCAGCGTTGACGGGGGGGGACTAGCGGGGGGTCTGAGCTCCTACAATGAGCAGTTCTTC	CSVDGGGLAGGLSSYNEQFF